This T cell receptor (beta chain) was profiled in a study of blood T cells in healthy people across ages. A second 7 to 11 cycle PCR used barcoded and J-beta primers. TCRdb reprocessed the 5' RACE reads via MiXCR and lists one record per CDR3 protein. The sample comprises some 800,000 distinct CDR3 sequences, roughly 44% of which are singletons, and approximately 20% rests with the top ten. This clonotype was seen at least ten times. The germline CDR1 and CDR2 sequences are DFQATT and SNEGSKA (reference sequence). The CDR3 totals 14 residues. Sequencing was performed on blood. The origin of this receptor is a man in his 60s in good health. The chain uses TRBV20-1 and TRBJ2-3; perhaps TRBD1 as D (5 bases). CDR3 nucleotides: TGCAGCCTGCACAGGACACACGGCCCAGATACGCAGTATTTT. Translation gives CSLHRTHGPDTQYF.